Following are 25 T cell receptor beta chains from one sample sequenced in a study of CD8 T cells in ankylosing spondylitis. TCRdb reprocessed the 5' RACE reads with MiXCR, giving one entry per CDR3 protein. The repertoire holds 35,000 to 45,000 distinct CDR3 sequences, with about 10% as singletons. The material sequenced was blood, either unsorted or a sorted T cell fraction (not recorded which). The receptors here all came from a male donor with ankylosing spondylitis or in good health (not recorded which).

This clonotype was detected ten times or more. The chain has TRBV24-1 and TRBJ2-1, with D perhaps TRBD1 or TRBD2 (6 bases each). CDR1 KGHDR and CDR2 SFDVKD come from the germline V gene. CDR3 length equals 15 residues. V was trimmed by 5 bases and J by 4 bases, leaving 14 bases between them. The DNA for the CDR3 is TGTGCCACCAGTGTTGGAGGGGGACAATACAATGAGCAGTTCTTC. Its protein is CATSVGGGQYNEQFF.

This chain uses TRBV11-2 with TRBJ2-5; D is possibly TRBD2 (6 bases). The CDR3 consists of 16 residues. V was pared by 4 bases and J by 4 bases, with 19 bases between. The germline V gene has CDR1 SGHAT and CDR2 FQNNGV. CDR3 sequence (DNA): TGTGCCAGCAGCTCCACCCCCGGGACTGATGTAGAGACCCAGTACTTC. Translation: CASSSTPGTDVETQYF.

The sample holds many counts of this clonotype. V and J are TRBV20-1 and TRBJ2-3, with D unresolved. The CDR3 runs 14 residues. V was shortened by 5 bases and J by 1 base, with 13 bases between the two germline ends. Germline V lookup: CDR1 DFQATT, CDR2 SNEGSKA (reference sequence). The CDR3: CSAEPEIGTDTQYF. The CDR3 region has the DNA TGCAGTGCTGAGCCGGAGATTGGCACAGATACGCAGTATTTT.

There are many counts of this clonotype. This rearrangement joins TRBV20-1 to TRBJ2-4; 7 bases line up with TRBD2. The DNA end favors TRBJ2-5, so the J call may be wrong. The CDR3 has 13 amino acids. The germline CDR1 and CDR2 sequences are DFQATT and SNEGSKA (reference sequence). Here the CDR3 reads CSAKVGPGGTQYF. The CDR3 region has the DNA TGCAGTGCTAAAGTGGGTCCGGGGGGGACCCAGTACTTC.

This clonotype was picked up many times. The chain couples TRBV6-2 or TRBV6-3 to TRBJ2-1, with 10 bases that match TRBD2. CDR1 and CDR2 (germline): MNHEY, SVGEGT. V shed 6 bases, J shed 4 bases, and the junction held 6 bases outside the gene matches. The CDR3 runs 15 residues. This CDR3 is CASSLSGGAYNEQFF. As DNA, the CDR3 is TGTGCCAGCAGCTTGAGCGGGGGGGCGTACAATGAGCAGTTCTTC.

This clonotype was observed a few times. A read error is possible here, since a much larger clone lies one base away. The V gene is TRBV5-1, the J gene TRBJ1-5, with unresolved D. Per the germline V gene, CDR1 is SGHRS and CDR2 is YFSETQ. V lost 1 base and J 0 bases, leaving 8 bases between the germline ends. The CDR3 runs to 15 residues. The CDR3 protein is CASSLSDCSNQPQHF. The CDR3 DNA is TGCGCCAGCAGCTTGAGCGATTGTAGCAATCAGCCCCAGCATTTT.

This rearrangement joins TRBV28 to TRBJ2-3; the D gene is possibly TRBD2 (5 bases). The V and J ends lost 6 bases and 3 bases respectively, with 13 bases between them. This CDR3 spans 14 amino acids. Germline V CDR1 and CDR2: MDHEN, SYDVKM. DNA for the CDR3: TGTGCCAGCAGCCCGGAACGGGAAACAGATACGCAGTATTTT. Encoded protein: CASSPERETDTQYF.

This clonotype has a count of ten or more. This chain uses TRBV20-1 with TRBJ1-1, with no clear D. Trimming cost V 6 bases and J 1 base, with 9 bases left between them. This CDR3 is 12 amino acids long. Germline V lookup: CDR1 DFQATT, CDR2 SNEGSKA (reference sequence). The CDR3 spells CSAPKGNTEAFF. In DNA, the CDR3 is TGCAGTGCCCCTAAGGGGAACACTGAAGCTTTCTTT.

This clonotype was observed a few times. This chain links TRBV12-3 or TRBV12-4 with TRBJ2-3; D is unclear. The CDR3 has 14 amino acids. V was shortened by 8 bases and J by 3 bases, with 15 bases between the two germline ends. This chain's CDR3 is CASRWGGETDTQYF. CDR3 in DNA: TGTGCCAGCCGATGGGGTGGGGAAACAGATACGCAGTATTTT.

This clonotype was detected ten times or more. V is TRBV14 and J is TRBJ2-7; D call uncertain. Per the germline V gene, CDR1 is SGHDN and CDR2 is FVKESK. V was pared by 7 bases and J by 6 bases, with 13 bases between. The CDR3 has 12 residues. CDR3 DNA: TGTGCCAGCACCGCTCCCCCCCCCGAGCAGTACTTC. It encodes CASTAPPPEQYF.

This clonotype occurred many times. V and J are TRBV15 and TRBJ1-4; D call uncertain. Germline CDR1 LNHNV, CDR2 YYDKDF (reference sequence). The ends were cut back, 7 bases at V and 3 bases at J, with 15 bases in the middle. The CDR3 is 15 residues long. DNA for the CDR3: TGTGCCACCAAGGGTGCCCGGGTGGCTAATGAAAAACTGTTTTTT. Translated, it gives CATKGARVANEKLFF.

This clonotype was recorded many times. V usage is TRBV20-1 and J usage is TRBJ1-1; D remains ambiguous. The CDR3 spans 12 residues. Germline lookup yields CDR1 DFQATT and CDR2 SNEGSKA (reference sequence). V lost 6 bases and J lost 8, with 16 bases in between. This chain's CDR3 is CSAKTDLGEAFF. In DNA, the CDR3 is TGCAGTGCCAAAACAGACCTCGGGGAAGCTTTCTTT.

This clonotype was recorded many times. This chain links TRBV19 with TRBJ1-1; no firm D call. V was clipped by 3 bases and J by 0 bases, with 14 bases between them. The length of the CDR3 is 16 residues. The germline V gene has CDR1 LNHDA and CDR2 SQIVND (reference sequence). The CDR3 is CASSISLGTMNTEAFF. The CDR3 DNA sequence: TGTGCCAGTAGTATCTCCCTAGGAACCATGAACACTGAAGCTTTCTTT.

This clonotype was seen many times. The rearrangement joins TRBV5-1 to TRBJ2-1, with D possibly matching TRBD2 (6 bases). The CDR3 sequence is 17 residues long. Between the trimmed V and J ends, which lost 0 bases and 7 bases, there was a span of 20 bases. Per germline, CDR1 SGHRS and CDR2 YFSETQ. DNA of the CDR3: TGCGCCAGCAGCTTGGTAATGGTGGCGGGGAGTAGAAATGAGCAGTTCTTC. Translating it yields CASSLVMVAGSRNEQFF.

This clonotype was seen ten or more times. The rearrangement uses TRBV5-1 and TRBJ2-5, with 7 bases matching TRBD1. Trimming cost V 4 bases and J 2 bases; bases outside gene matches: 2. This CDR3 has 13 residues. Germline V gene lookup returns CDR1 SGHRS and CDR2 YFSETQ. The CDR3, as DNA: TGCGCCAGCAGCCCGACAGGGCAAGAGACCCAGTACTTC. Amino acids: CASSPTGQETQYF.

V and J are TRBV7-2 and TRBJ2-3; tentative D call: TRBD1 (6 bases). Germline values: CDR1 SGHTA, CDR2 FQGNSA. The CDR3 sequence is 17 residues long. V dropped 1 base and J dropped 4 bases, with 18 bases sitting between them. In DNA, the CDR3 is TGTGCCAGCAGCTTAGTGTCCGGGGCAGGGGATGCAGATACGCAGTATTTT. It yields the protein CASSLVSGAGDADTQYF. The variable domain in full, with the rest retrieved from reference TRBV7-2 and TRBJ2-3, is GAGVSQSPSNKVTEKGKDVELRCDPISGHTALYWYRQSLGQGLEFLIYFQGNSAPDKSGLPSDRFSAERTGGSVSTLTIQRTQQEDSAVYLCASSLVSGAGDADTQYFGPGTRLTVL.

This clonotype was recorded a few times. The chain couples TRBV30 to TRBJ2-7, with a possible D match to TRBD2 (6 bases). This CDR3 is built from 12 residues. V shed 4 bases and J shed 3 bases, with 10 bases lying between them. CDR1 is GTSNPN, CDR2 SVGIG, per germline (reference sequence). As DNA, the CDR3 is TGTGCCTGGACAGGTAGCGGCTACGAGCAGTACTTC. As protein: CAWTGSGYEQYF.

This clonotype came up many times. The rearrangement links TRBV3-1 to TRBJ2-7; TRBD2 might be the D (5 bases). Looked up from germline, CDR1 is LGHDT and CDR2 is YNNKEL (reference sequence). Trimming took 1 base from V and 3 from J, leaving 7 bases between them. The CDR3 sequence is 13 residues long. CDR3 nucleotide sequence: TGTGCCAGCAGCCAAGTCCGGGGCTACGAGCAGTACTTC. Protein sequence: CASSQVRGYEQYF.

This clonotype was found a few times. The CDR3, as DNA: TGTGCCAGCAGCTCCTCGGCAGGGTACTACGAGCAGTACTTC. Its protein is CASSSSAGYYEQYF. V gene TRBV7-9 combines with J gene TRBJ2-7; D might be TRBD1 (5 bases). CDR3 length: 14 amino acids. V lost 4 bases and J 3 bases, leaving 13 bases between the germline ends. Per the germline V gene, CDR1 is SEHNR and CDR2 is FQNEAQ (reference sequence).

This clonotype was counted ten times or more. The chain carries TRBV12-3 or TRBV12-4 and TRBJ1-1, with D possibly matching TRBD1 (5 bases). Trimming removed 3 bases at V and 6 bases at J, with 14 bases between. The CDR3 totals 14 residues. CDR3 coding DNA: TGTGCCAGCAGTTTCCAGGGAATGATCGCTGAAGCTTTCTTT. Its translation is CASSFQGMIAEAFF.

The rearrangement uses TRBV5-6 and TRBJ2-3, with TRBD2 identical over 8 bases. V was pared by 1 base and J by 4 bases, with 5 bases of the junction left unmatched. Germline CDR1 is SGHDT and CDR2 is YYEEEE. CDR3 length: 15 residues. CDR3 region: CASSLRSGGADTQYF. As DNA, the CDR3 is TGTGCCAGCAGCTTGCGGAGCGGGGGAGCAGATACGCAGTATTTT.

About this clonotype itself: At one of its ends the junction is not consistent with the germline gene, which may arise from a read error. V usage is TRBV12-3 or TRBV12-4 and J usage is TRBJ2-1; the match to TRBD2 covers 13 bases. This CDR3 is built from 19 residues. The CDR3: CTSCPGGLAGASSYNEQFF. CDR3 sequence (DNA): TGTACCAGCTGCCCGGGAGGACTAGCGGGGGCTTCCTCCTACAATGAGCAGTTCTTC.

In its sample, this clonotype was seen many times. A read error may produce the germline difference seen at one junction end. Here the CDR3 reads CASSPTHLPASLF. DNA of the CDR3: TGTGCCAGCAGCCCCACCCACTTGCCGGCTTCCCTATTC. The chain uses TRBV5-6 and TRBJ2-7, with no clear D. This CDR3 has 13 residues. The germline CDR1 and CDR2 sequences are SGHDT and YYEEEE.

This clonotype came up many times. The J gene is TRBJ1-4, the V gene TRBV4-1, with D maybe TRBD1 (6 bases). CDR1 and CDR2 from the germline V gene are MGHRA and YSYEKL. Trimming removed 4 bases at V and 8 bases at J, with 14 bases between. CDR3 length equals 14 residues. CDR3 residues: CASSPVGGLEKLFF. CDR3 in DNA: TGCGCCAGCAGCCCGGTGGGGGGCTTAGAAAAACTGTTTTTT.

The V call is TRBV27, the J call TRBJ1-5; 7 nucleotides line up with TRBD1. Germline CDR1 reads MNHEY; CDR2 reads SMNVEV (reference sequence). The CDR3 is 14 amino acids. V lost 5 bases to trimming and J lost 4 bases; unmatched junction nucleotides: 5. Here the CDR3 reads CASSALGQNQPQHF. The DNA for the CDR3 is TGTGCCAGCAGTGCTTTGGGACAGAATCAGCCCCAGCATTTT.